The 21 T cell receptor beta chains listed next were all sequenced from one sample in a study of Graves' ophthalmopathy and Graves' hyperthyroidism (dated 2018 in TCRdb). Sequencing took place on an Illumina HiSeq 2000. For repertoire sequencing, TCR beta CDR3 regions were amplified from RNA transcripts. The first round of RT-PCR was done with HTBI primers and the Qiagen OneStep RT-PCR kit, and was followed by a second round of multiplex PCR, then size selection and purification. TCRdb reanalyzed the raw reads on its own, using fastp at Q25 for trimming and MiXCR for clone calling, and kept in-frame beta chains. Every entry covers one CDR3 protein and lists the most common genes and DNA from its rows. Counted in this sample were approximately 380,000 distinct CDR3 sequences; roughly 20% of them appeared once. Around 3.2% of the sample is held by the ten biggest clonotypes. The sample was peripheral blood. Every receptor here comes from a woman aged 18-29 years with stable Graves' hyperthyroidism. Donor details come from another sample of the same person, matched by shared clones.

This clonotype was recorded at least ten times. The chain carries TRBV20-1 and TRBJ2-5; D possibly corresponds to TRBD2 (5 bases). Deletions cut 3 bases from V and 4 bases from J, with 18 bases between. This CDR3 is built from 15 residues. Germline values: CDR1 DFQATT, CDR2 SNEGSKA (reference sequence). CDR3 DNA sequence: TGCAGTGCTAGCCCTGTCCAGCGGTCAGGAGAGACCCAGTACTTC. The encoded protein is CSASPVQRSGETQYF.

This clonotype was detected a few times. The V call is TRBV7-2, the J call TRBJ2-7, with 11 bases that match TRBD2. With 4 bases clipped from V and 3 bases from J, the junction kept 5 bases outside the gene matches. This CDR3 contains 15 residues. Germline CDR1 is SGHTA and CDR2 is FQGNSA. This CDR3 reads CASSSPLAGDYEQYF. The CDR3 DNA sequence: TGTGCCAGCAGCTCCCCACTAGCGGGAGACTACGAGCAGTACTTC. Full variable domain (remainder filled in from reference TRBV7-2 and TRBJ2-7): GAGVSQSPSNKVTEKGKDVELRCDPISGHTALYWYRQSLGQGLEFLIYFQGNSAPDKSGLPSDRFSAERTGGSVSTLTIQRTQQEDSAVYLCASSSPLAGDYEQYFGPGTRLTVT.

The V call is TRBV5-1, the J call TRBJ2-7, with 7 positions matching TRBD1. The V gene's germline CDR1 is SGHRS and CDR2 YFSETQ. CDR3 size: 16 residues. The ends lost 3 bases at V and 6 bases at J; junction bases unmatched: 15. The CDR3: CASSSGPSTGRTEQYF. CDR3 bases: TGCGCCAGCAGCTCGGGACCGTCGACAGGGAGAACCGAGCAGTACTTC.

The CDR3 loop is CATSNRVNNQPQHF. The CDR3 DNA sequence: TGTGCCACCAGCAACCGGGTTAATAATCAGCCCCAGCATTTT. The chain carries TRBV24-1 and TRBJ1-5; D is ambiguous. Germline CDR1 reads KGHDR; CDR2 reads SFDVKD. With 7 bases removed from V and 4 bases from J, the gap between germline ends came to 13 bases. The CDR3 spans 14 residues.

The chain has TRBV7-2 and TRBJ2-5; 8 bases line up with TRBD2. CDR3 length: 17 amino acids. V shed 2 bases, J shed 6 bases, and the junction held 14 bases outside the gene matches. Germline V gene lookup returns CDR1 SGHTA and CDR2 FQGNSA. CDR3 sequence (DNA): TGTGCCAGCAGCTTAAAGCGGGGGTCAGGGGTGGGAAAGACCCAGTACTTC. Its translation is CASSLKRGSGVGKTQYF.

This clonotype was recorded at least ten times. The rearrangement links TRBV6-2 or TRBV6-3 to TRBJ2-7, with D hard to call. Germline CDR1 and CDR2: MNHEY and SVGEGT. V dropped 2 bases and J dropped 5 bases, with 13 bases sitting between them. This CDR3 region has 14 residues. The CDR3 DNA sequence: TGTGCCAGCAGTTACGGGCTTAGCTTGGACGAGCAGTACTTC. Residues: CASSYGLSLDEQYF.

Turning to this clonotype: Germline is not matched at one junction end, which may reflect a read error. The rearrangement joins TRBV12-3 or TRBV12-4 to TRBJ1-1, with D perhaps TRBD1 (6 bases). This CDR3 contains 11 residues. CDR3 coding DNA: TGTGCCTGCAGTTTACAGGGACAAGCTTTCTTT. This codes for CACSLQGQAFF.

This clonotype was recorded at least ten times. The chain has TRBV12-3 or TRBV12-4 and TRBJ1-1; 11 positions agree with TRBD1. This CDR3 has 14 residues. Trimming cost V 6 bases and J 11 bases; bases outside gene matches: 11. DNA for the CDR3: TGTGCCAGCAGGCCTCGGACAGGGGGCGAGAAGGCTTTCTTT. Translation gives CASRPRTGGEKAFF.

This clonotype was found a few times. The chain couples TRBV12-5 to TRBJ2-5; TRBD2 agrees at 9 bases. The ends lost 6 bases at V and 1 base at J; junction bases unmatched: 9. This CDR3 contains 16 residues. The germline CDR1 and CDR2 sequences are LGHNT and FRNRAP. The CDR3 spells CASGSRAGGRQETQYF. CDR3 sequence (DNA): TGTGCTAGTGGCTCGCGGGCGGGGGGGCGCCAAGAGACCCAGTACTTC.

This clonotype has a count of ten or more. CDR3 sequence (DNA): TGTGCCACCAGTGACTCAGGACAGGTCTTAGGCTACACCTTC. Translated: CATSDSGQVLGYTF. The gene calls are TRBV24-1 and TRBJ1-2, with 7 bases lining up with TRBD1. The CDR3 has 14 residues. Germline lookup yields CDR1 KGHDR and CDR2 SFDVKD. After removal of 4 bases from V and 8 bases from J, the junction contained 9 bases not matched to a gene.

This clonotype was counted at least ten times. The chain carries TRBV7-3 and TRBJ2-2; no firm D call. V was trimmed by 1 base and J by 7 bases, leaving 10 bases between them. The CDR3 runs to 14 residues. Germline loops: CDR1 SGHTA, CDR2 FQGTGA. DNA of the CDR3: TGTGCCAGCAGCTTAAATCCTTGGGTCGGGGAGCTGTTTTTT. Its translation: CASSLNPWVGELFF.

This clonotype was seen a handful of times. The CDR3 protein is CASRELAGRDYEQYF. CDR3 DNA sequence: TGTGCCAGCAGGGAACTAGCGGGAAGAGACTACGAGCAGTACTTC. This chain joins TRBV6-1 and TRBJ2-7; 10 bases are shared with TRBD2. CDR1 and CDR2 (germline): MNHNS, SASEGT. V lost 6 bases, J lost 3 bases, and 8 bases stayed unmatched. The CDR3 is 15 residues long.

Ten or more counts support this clonotype. The chain has TRBV5-1 and TRBJ1-1, with D unclear. The ends were cut back, 2 bases at V and 8 bases at J, with 16 bases in the middle. Germline V CDR1 and CDR2: SGHRS, YFSETQ. The CDR3 spans 14 residues. The CDR3 reads CASSLSPGGDEAFF. CDR3 bases: TGCGCCAGCAGCTTAAGTCCGGGAGGCGACGAAGCTTTCTTT.

This clonotype occurred a few times. The chain employs TRBV30 and TRBJ2-2, with 7 positions matching TRBD2. J lost 2 bases, V lost 4 bases, and 7 bases had no gene match. From germline, CDR1 is GTSNPN and CDR2 SVGIG (reference sequence). The CDR3 has 15 residues. The CDR3 loop is CAWTLGGINTGELFF. The DNA for the CDR3 is TGTGCCTGGACTCTGGGGGGGATCAACACCGGGGAGCTGTTTTTT. The complete variable domain, with remaining parts taken from reference TRBV30 and TRBJ2-2, reads SQTIHQWPATLVQPVGSPLSLECTVEGTSNPNLYWYRQAAGRGLQLLFYSVGIGQISSEVPQNLSASRPQDRQFILSSKKLLLSDSGFYLCAWTLGGINTGELFFGEGSRLTVL.

This clonotype was seen repeatedly, ten times or more. The gene calls are TRBV12-3 or TRBV12-4 and TRBJ2-7, with D maybe TRBD1 (5 bases). The CDR3 length is 12 residues. The germline V and J ends were trimmed by 5 bases and 3 bases, with 8 bases remaining between them. The DNA for the CDR3 is TGTGCCAGCAGTCCGGACAACTACGAGCAGTACTTC. Protein: CASSPDNYEQYF.

In the case of this clonotype: This may be a read error: a much more frequent sequence differs by one nucleotide. The chain has TRBV12-3 or TRBV12-4 and TRBJ2-7; 8 bases fit TRBD2. CDR3 length: 15 residues. The CDR3 reads CASRSQRGSSYGQYF. As DNA, the CDR3 is TGTGCCAGCAGATCCCAGCGGGGGAGCTCCTACGGGCAGTACTTC.

Ten or more counts support this clonotype. This rearrangement joins TRBV6-2 or TRBV6-3 to TRBJ1-1; D is uncertain. This CDR3 comprises 13 residues. The V end was cut by 6 bases, the J end by 5 bases, with 13 bases between. Germline CDR1 and CDR2: MNHEY and SVGEGT. CDR3 protein: CASSFIERTEAFF. As DNA, the CDR3 is TGTGCCAGCAGCTTTATCGAGCGAACTGAAGCTTTCTTT.

This clonotype was seen repeatedly, ten times or more. The V and J genes are TRBV28 and TRBJ1-2; unclear D gene. CDR3 length: 13 amino acids. From germline, CDR1 is MDHEN and CDR2 SYDVKM. V was pared by 4 bases and J by 2 bases, with 8 bases between. CDR3 in DNA: TGTGCCAGCAGTTATCTAGGGAACTATGGCTACACCTTC. Encoded protein: CASSYLGNYGYTF.

This clonotype was seen ten or more times. The V gene is TRBV27, the J gene TRBJ1-6; D is uncertain. Trimming took 4 bases from V and 9 from J, leaving 10 bases between them. The CDR3 loop spans 13 amino acids. Germline V gene lookup returns CDR1 MNHEY and CDR2 SMNVEV (reference sequence). The CDR3 reads CASSYGWRSPLHF. The CDR3 region has the DNA TGTGCCAGCAGTTACGGCTGGCGTTCACCCCTCCACTTT.

This clonotype was seen ten or more times. The chain combines TRBV12-3 or TRBV12-4 with TRBJ2-7; D might be TRBD1 or TRBD2, each matching 5 bases. With 3 bases removed from V and 6 bases from J, the gap between germline ends came to 12 bases. This CDR3 comprises 13 residues. In DNA form, the CDR3 reads TGTGCCAGCAGTTTCGACGTGAGGGGCGAGCAGTACTTC. Encoded protein: CASSFDVRGEQYF.

This clonotype was detected many times. The V call is TRBV7-3, the J call TRBJ1-1; unclear D gene. Trimming took 1 base from V and 1 from J, leaving 13 bases between them. Germline CDR1 is SGHTA and CDR2 is FQGTGA. The CDR3 contains 16 residues. CDR3 nucleotides: TGTGCCAGCAGCTTAAGGGGATACTCTGGGAACACTGAAGCTTTCTTT. Translated: CASSLRGYSGNTEAFF.